The clone carrying this T cell receptor beta chain was seen only a few times. Only in-frame clones appear in the TCRdb table, and some are missing; sequencing was by immunoSEQ multiplex PCR. The data show fewer than 200,000 clones, approximately 84% seen once. Germline loops: CDR1 SGHTA, CDR2 FQGNSA. The V and J ends lost 5 bases and 6 bases respectively, with 17 bases between them. The CDR3 loop spans 14 amino acids. The sample is drawn from a study of blood T cell repertoires in COVID-19. As for the study in general: Sample material is recorded as cDNA or gDNA derived from T cells, B-cell-depleted T cells, or PBMCs.

The rearrangement joins TRBV7-2 to TRBJ2-7, with D possibly being TRBD2 (6 bases). What was sequenced was peripheral blood. This TCR came from a man in his 70s with active or convalescent COVID-19. Here the CDR3 reads CASSVSVLGSEQYF. CDR3 nucleotide sequence: TGTGCCAGCAGCGTTAGCGTACTCGGGAGCGAGCAGTACTTC.